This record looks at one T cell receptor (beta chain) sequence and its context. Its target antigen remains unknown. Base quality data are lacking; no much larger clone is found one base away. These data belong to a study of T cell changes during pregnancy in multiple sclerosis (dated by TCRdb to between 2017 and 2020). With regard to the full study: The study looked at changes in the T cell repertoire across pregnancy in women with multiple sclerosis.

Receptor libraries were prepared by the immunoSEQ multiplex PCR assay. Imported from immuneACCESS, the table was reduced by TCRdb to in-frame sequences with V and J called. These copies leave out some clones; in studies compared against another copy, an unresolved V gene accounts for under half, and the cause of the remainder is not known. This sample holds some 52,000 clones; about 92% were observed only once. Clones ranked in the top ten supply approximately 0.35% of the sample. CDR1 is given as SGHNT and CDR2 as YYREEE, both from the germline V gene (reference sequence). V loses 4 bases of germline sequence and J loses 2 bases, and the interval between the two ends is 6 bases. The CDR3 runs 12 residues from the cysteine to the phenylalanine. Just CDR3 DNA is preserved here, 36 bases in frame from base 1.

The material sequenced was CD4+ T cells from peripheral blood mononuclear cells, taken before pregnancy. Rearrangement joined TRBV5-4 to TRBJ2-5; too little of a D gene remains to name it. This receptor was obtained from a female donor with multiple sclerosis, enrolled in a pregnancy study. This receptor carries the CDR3 CASSPNQETQYF. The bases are TGTGCCAGCAGCCCAAATCAAGAGACCCAGTACTTC.